These 2 T cell receptor beta chains were sequenced from one sample in a study of long-term antiretroviral therapy in people with HIV. The authors ran the immunoSEQ assay, v3.0, at survey level. The protocol was immunoSEQ multiplex PCR, while the TCRdb copy is restricted to in-frame clones and leaves out a portion. The sample includes some 31,000 clones, around 96% of them seen just once. The sample was unsorted PBMCs, taken 5.3 years after starting antiretroviral therapy. These receptors were taken from a man under 40 with HIV.

Here the CDR3 DNA reads TGTGCCAGCCAGGGAGACTATGGCTACACCTTC. It yields the protein CASQGDYGYTF. The chain uses TRBV9 and TRBJ1-2; TRBD1 is a possible D gene (5 bases). This CDR3 is 11 amino acids long. Germline V CDR1 and CDR2: SGDLS, YYNGEE. The V end was cut by 7 bases, the J end by 3 bases, with 7 bases between. Full variable domain (outside the CDR3, taken from reference TRBV9 and TRBJ1-2): DSGVTQTPKHLITATGQRVTLRCSPRSGDLSVYWYQQSLDQGLQFLIQYYNGEERAKGNILERFSAQQFPDLHSELNLSSLELGDSALYFCASQGDYGYTFGSGTRLTVV.

V is TRBV6-4 and J is TRBJ2-3; 11 bases line up with TRBD2. This CDR3 spans 17 amino acids. With 7 bases clipped from V and 1 base from J, the junction kept 10 bases outside the gene matches. Looked up from germline, CDR1 is MRHNA and CDR2 is SNTAGT. As DNA, the CDR3 is TGTGCCAGCACCCGGACTAGCGGGCAGAATGGCACAGATACGCAGTATTTT. It is translated as CASTRTSGQNGTDTQYF.